Presented here are 21 T cell receptor beta chains from one specimen sequenced in a study of T cell responses to AZD1222 COVID-19 vaccine. Clones were read by immunoSEQ multiplex PCR, and TCRdb kept only the in-frame ones, dropping some. The table records 150,000 to 190,000 clones, 90% to 95% of them present only once. Sequencing used peripheral blood, obtained 28 days after the second AZD1222 dose. Every receptor here comes from an adult who received the AZD1222 COVID-19 vaccine.

V gene TRBV28 combines with J gene TRBJ2-7, with 8 bases lining up with TRBD2. The CDR3 has 14 residues. Germline V gene data show CDR1 as MDHEN and CDR2 as SYDVKM. Unmatched junction bases numbered 5, after V lost 3 bases and J lost 4 bases. CDR3 nucleotide sequence: TGTGCCAGCAGTTTGCCTAGCGGGTTATACGAGCAGTACTTC. It specifies CASSLPSGLYEQYF.

The chain joins TRBV2 to TRBJ2-5; 10 nucleotides align to TRBD1. V lost 8 bases and J lost 5; bases outside the gene matches: 11. Germline CDR1 is SNHLY and CDR2 is FYNNEI. This CDR3 spans 15 amino acids. The CDR3 region is CASSRDRGGEETQYF. The CDR3 coding sequence is TGTGCCAGCTCCCGGGACAGGGGAGGTGAGGAGACCCAGTACTTC.

The V call is TRBV11-2, the J call TRBJ1-1; D might be TRBD1 (5 bases). This CDR3 has 13 residues. V was pared by 5 bases and J by 8 bases, with 15 bases between. The V gene's germline CDR1 is SGHAT and CDR2 FQNNGV. The CDR3 protein is CASSQAGREEAFF. The CDR3 bases are TGTGCCAGCAGCCAGGCGGGACGGGAGGAAGCTTTCTTT.

The genes are TRBV11-2 and TRBJ1-2, with D possibly TRBD1 on 5 matching bases. This CDR3 has 17 residues. Trimming took 1 base from V and 4 from J, leaving 19 bases between them. Germline V gives CDR1 SGHAT, CDR2 FQNNGV. CDR3 in DNA: TGTGCCAGCAGCTTAGTCGGTGGCGGGACTACTTCCTATGGCTACACCTTC. Translation gives CASSLVGGGTTSYGYTF.

The rearrangement joins TRBV6-1 to TRBJ2-4, with D perhaps matching TRBD1 (5 bases). Germline CDR1 MNHNS, CDR2 SASEGT. V dropped 3 bases and J dropped 1 base, with 10 bases sitting between them. The CDR3 loop spans 15 amino acids. The CDR3 DNA is TGTGCCAGCAGTGATACAGGTTGGGCCAAAAACATTCAGTACTTC. The encoded protein is CASSDTGWAKNIQYF.

This rearrangement joins TRBV2 to TRBJ1-2; possible D gene TRBD1, 6 bases. The CDR3 has 14 residues. From germline, CDR1 is SNHLY and CDR2 FYNNEI. V was shortened by 6 bases and J by 1 base, with 12 bases between the two germline ends. CDR3 DNA: TGTGCCAGCAGGGAGGGGGGGCTTAACTATGGCTACACCTTC. This codes for CASREGGLNYGYTF.

The rearrangement links TRBV10-3 to TRBJ1-3; D unclear. The CDR3 has 17 amino acids. The germline gives CDR1 ENHRY, CDR2 SYGVKD. Trimming shortened V by 6 bases and J by 1 base, and 19 bases separated the two germline ends. The CDR3 sequence: CAISEPLAGLSGNTIYF. The DNA for the CDR3 is TGTGCCATCAGCGAACCCCTGGCAGGACTTTCTGGAAACACCATATATTTT.

This rearrangement joins TRBV3-1 (or the pseudogene TRBV3-2) to TRBJ2-1; the D gene is possibly TRBD2 (5 bases). Germline CDR1 and CDR2: LGHDT and YNNKEL (reference sequence). The ends were cut back, 4 bases at V and 7 bases at J, with 11 bases in the middle. This CDR3 is built from 13 residues. CDR3 sequence (DNA): TGTGCCAGCAGCCGGTCTAGCACGAATGAGCAGTTCTTC. Translated, it gives CASSRSSTNEQFF.

The genes are TRBV21-1 and TRBJ1-3. TRBV21-1 is noted as a pseudogene. The CDR3 covers 15 residues. This CDR3 is CASSMGGGEGNTIYF. Here the CDR3 DNA reads TGTGCCAGCAGCATGGGGGGCGGGGAAGGAAACACCATATATTTT.

The rearrangement uses TRBV5-1 and TRBJ2-1, with 9 bases that match TRBD2. The germline gives CDR1 SGHRS, CDR2 YFSETQ. The CDR3 extends over 14 amino acids. Losses at the gene ends were 7 bases for V and 4 bases for J; bases not matched to a gene: 6. DNA for the CDR3: TGCGCCAGCTCGGCGGGAGGGCCTTACAATGAGCAGTTCTTC. As protein: CASSAGGPYNEQFF.

The chain joins TRBV5-1 to TRBJ2-2, with D possibly TRBD2 on 7 matching bases. The CDR3 has 15 residues. The germline V and J ends were trimmed by 7 bases and 0 bases, with 13 bases remaining between them. CDR1 and CDR2 (germline): SGHRS, YFSETQ. The CDR3 DNA sequence: TGCGCCAGCCGACCGCGGGGGCCGAACACCGGGGAGCTGTTTTTT. This gives the protein CASRPRGPNTGELFF.

In this sample, this clone turned up once. The genes are TRBV27 and TRBJ1-2; D is undetermined. In germline, CDR1 is MNHEY, CDR2 SMNVEV (reference sequence). The CDR3 contains 15 residues. The V end lost 4 bases, the J end lost 5 bases, and 17 bases lay between the germline ends. The CDR3 spells CASSSDRSRIYGYTF. The CDR3 DNA sequence: TGTGCCAGCAGTTCCGACCGATCACGGATATATGGCTACACCTTC.

The CDR3 sequence is CASSARLTGYLSAGYGYTF. CDR3 DNA: TGCGCCAGCAGCGCCCGACTGACAGGGTATTTAAGCGCGGGGTATGGCTACACCTTC. The rearrangement uses TRBV5-1 and TRBJ1-2; TRBD1 aligns across 7 bases. Germline assignment: CDR1 SGHRS and CDR2 YFSETQ. The CDR3 has 19 amino acids. With V trimmed by 4 bases and J by 5 bases, 23 bases remained unmatched.

This clone occurred once. The chain combines TRBV7-2 with TRBJ2-3, with 8 bases aligning to TRBD2. J lost 4 bases, V lost 4 bases, and 7 bases had no gene match. Germline V gene data show CDR1 as SGHTA and CDR2 as FQGNSA. This CDR3 has 15 residues. Here the CDR3 reads CASSSGGPLADTQYF. CDR3 bases: TGTGCCAGCAGCTCGGGGGGGCCTTTGGCAGATACGCAGTATTTT.

V usage is TRBV5-1 and J usage is TRBJ2-3; 8 positions agree with TRBD2. Germline CDR1 and CDR2: SGHRS and YFSETQ. J lost 4 bases, V lost 5 bases, and 9 bases had no gene match. This CDR3 is 15 amino acids long. The CDR3 DNA is TGCGCCAGCAGACAATGGACTAGCATATCAGATACGCAGTATTTT. This translates into CASRQWTSISDTQYF.

The chain employs TRBV7-9 and TRBJ2-4; D ambiguous. This CDR3 region has 16 residues. The germline CDR1 and CDR2 sequences are SEHNR and FQNEAQ (reference sequence). Trimming took off 4 bases at V and 0 bases at J, with 13 bases between the two ends. CDR3 DNA: TGTGCCAGCAGCTCTTCTTGGGTGGGAGCCAAAAACATTCAGTACTTC. As protein: CASSSSWVGAKNIQYF.

V is TRBV7-9 and J is TRBJ2-3; maybe TRBD1 (6 bases). The CDR3 loop spans 16 amino acids. The V end was cut by 5 bases, the J end by 6 bases, with 21 bases between. CDR1 and CDR2 from the germline V gene are SEHNR and FQNEAQ (reference sequence). Written as DNA, the CDR3 is TGTGCCAGCAGCCGCGACAGGTCCCCATACAGTGATACGCAGTATTTT. Amino acid sequence: CASSRDRSPYSDTQYF.

This rearrangement joins TRBV18 to TRBJ1-1, with 9 bases aligning to TRBD1. From germline, CDR1 is KGHSH and CDR2 LQKENI. This CDR3 spans 14 amino acids. V dropped 6 bases and J dropped 3; count of bases not matched to a gene: 5. The CDR3 coding sequence is TGTGCCAGCTCCTGGACAGGGGCGGACACTGAAGCTTTCTTT. It is translated as CASSWTGADTEAFF.

The J gene is TRBJ1-1, the V gene TRBV9; D is unresolved. Germline CDR1 and CDR2: SGDLS and YYNGEE. Trimming took 3 bases from V and 7 from J, leaving 10 bases between them. CDR3 size: 12 residues. The CDR3 sequence is CASSGPGSEAFF. CDR3 nucleotide sequence: TGTGCCAGCAGCGGGCCGGGGAGTGAAGCTTTCTTT.

The chain carries TRBV7-2 and TRBJ2-7, with D uncertain. Per the germline V gene, CDR1 is SGHTA and CDR2 is FQGNSA. The CDR3 length is 16 residues. Trimming left V 2 bases short and J 0 bases short, with 14 bases between. This chain's CDR3 is CASSLSVGSSSYEQYF. The CDR3 nucleotides are TGTGCCAGCAGCTTATCTGTGGGTTCGAGCTCCTACGAGCAGTACTTC.

V usage is TRBV19 and J usage is TRBJ1-6, with D possibly TRBD1 on 5 matching bases. The CDR3 runs to 14 residues. Germline CDR1 LNHDA, CDR2 SQIVND (reference sequence). V was pared by 9 bases and J by 7 bases, with 16 bases between. CDR3 sequence reads: CASHTGRANSPLHF. The CDR3, as DNA: TGTGCCAGCCACACCGGCAGGGCCAATTCACCCCTCCACTTT. Drawing the rest from reference TRBV19 and TRBJ1-6, the complete variable domain is DGGITQSPKYLFRKEGQNVTLSCEQNLNHDAMYWYRQDPGQGLRLIYYSQIVNDFQKGDIAEGYSVSREKKESFPLTVTSAQKNPTAFYLCASHTGRANSPLHFGNGTRLTVT.